The text below deals with one T cell receptor (beta chain). The data originate from a study of blood T cell repertoires in COVID-19. For the study at large: Material from acute and convalescent COVID-19 was sourced from the United States, Italy and Spain.

The CDR3 extends over 15 amino acids. The V gene lost 4 bases and the J gene lost 2 bases, with 13 bases spanning the gap. Germline CDR1 is SGHAT and CDR2 is FQNNGV. The data were produced by immunoSEQ multiplex PCR, yet TCRdb's version contains in-frame clones alone and is incomplete. The table includes 120,000 to 150,000 clones, around 81% detected once. The genes are TRBV11-2 and TRBJ2-3; D may be TRBD2 (5 bases). This sequence originates from a woman between 45 and 60 years old with acute or convalescent COVID-19. What was sequenced was peripheral blood. The CDR3, as DNA: TGTGCCAGCAGCTCACACGGGGAAGTCACAGATACGCAGTATTTT. Its translation: CASSSHGEVTDTQYF.